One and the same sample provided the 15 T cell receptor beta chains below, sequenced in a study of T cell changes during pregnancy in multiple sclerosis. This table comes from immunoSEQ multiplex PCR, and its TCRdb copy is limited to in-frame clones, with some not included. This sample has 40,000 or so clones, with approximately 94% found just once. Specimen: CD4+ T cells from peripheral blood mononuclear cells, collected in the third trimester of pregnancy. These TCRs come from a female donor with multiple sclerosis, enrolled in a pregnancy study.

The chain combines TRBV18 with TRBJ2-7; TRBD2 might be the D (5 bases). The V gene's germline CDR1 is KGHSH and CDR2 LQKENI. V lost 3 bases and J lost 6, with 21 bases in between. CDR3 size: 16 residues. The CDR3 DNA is TGTGCCAGCTCACCTTATAGGACTTTGATCTCCCCCGAGCAGTACTTC. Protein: CASSPYRTLISPEQYF. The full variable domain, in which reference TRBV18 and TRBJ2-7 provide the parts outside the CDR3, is NAGVMQNPRHLVRRRGQEARLRCSPMKGHSHVYWYRQLPEEGLKFMVYLQKENIIDESGMPKERFSAEFPKEGPSILRIQQVVRGDSAAYFCASSPYRTLISPEQYFGPGTRLTVT.

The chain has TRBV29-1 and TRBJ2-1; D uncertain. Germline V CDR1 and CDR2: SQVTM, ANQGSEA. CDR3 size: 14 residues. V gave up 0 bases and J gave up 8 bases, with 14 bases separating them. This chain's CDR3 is CSVEDVGGSYEQFF. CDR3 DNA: TGCAGCGTTGAAGATGTGGGTGGTAGCTATGAGCAGTTCTTC.

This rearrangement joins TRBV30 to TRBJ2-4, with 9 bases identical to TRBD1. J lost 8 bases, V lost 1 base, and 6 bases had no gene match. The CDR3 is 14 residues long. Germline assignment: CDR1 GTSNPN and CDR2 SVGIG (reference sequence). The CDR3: CAWSGGQGRDIQYF. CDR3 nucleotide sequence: TGTGCCTGGAGTGGTGGACAGGGGAGAGACATTCAGTACTTC.

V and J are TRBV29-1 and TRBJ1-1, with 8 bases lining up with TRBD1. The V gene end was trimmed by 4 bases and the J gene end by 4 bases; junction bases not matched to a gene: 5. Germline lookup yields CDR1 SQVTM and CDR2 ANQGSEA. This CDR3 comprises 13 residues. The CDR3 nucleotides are TGCAGCGTTGGGACAGGGCGAGGCACTGAAGCTTTCTTT. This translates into CSVGTGRGTEAFF.

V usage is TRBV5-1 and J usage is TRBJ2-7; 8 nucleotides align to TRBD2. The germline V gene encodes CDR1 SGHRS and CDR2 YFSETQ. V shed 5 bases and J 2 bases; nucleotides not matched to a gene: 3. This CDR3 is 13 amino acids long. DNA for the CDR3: TGCGCCAGCAGAGCGGGGGTTACCTACGAGCAGTACTTC. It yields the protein CASRAGVTYEQYF.

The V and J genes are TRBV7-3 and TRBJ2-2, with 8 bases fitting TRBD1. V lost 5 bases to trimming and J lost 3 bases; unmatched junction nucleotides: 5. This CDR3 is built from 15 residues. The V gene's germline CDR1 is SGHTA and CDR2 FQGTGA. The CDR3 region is CASSATGADTGELFF. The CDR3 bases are TGTGCCAGCAGCGCGACAGGGGCGGACACCGGGGAGCTGTTTTTT. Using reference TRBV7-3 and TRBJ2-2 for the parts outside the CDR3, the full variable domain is GAGVSQTPSNKVTEKGKYVELRCDPISGHTALYWYRQSLGQGPEFLIYFQGTGAADDSGLPNDRFFAVRPEGSVSTLKIQRTERGDSAVYLCASSATGADTGELFFGEGSRLTVL.

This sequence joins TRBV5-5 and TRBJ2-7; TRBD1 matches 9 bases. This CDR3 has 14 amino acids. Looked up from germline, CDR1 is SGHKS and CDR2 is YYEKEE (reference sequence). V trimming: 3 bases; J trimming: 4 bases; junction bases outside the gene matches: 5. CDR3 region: CASSSGTGSYEQYF. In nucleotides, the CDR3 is TGTGCCAGCAGCTCCGGGACAGGGAGTTACGAGCAGTACTTC.

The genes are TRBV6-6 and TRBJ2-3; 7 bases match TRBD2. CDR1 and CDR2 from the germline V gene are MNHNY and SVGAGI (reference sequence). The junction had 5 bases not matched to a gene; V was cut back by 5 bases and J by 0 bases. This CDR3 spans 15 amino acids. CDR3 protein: CASSRGLTSTDTQYF. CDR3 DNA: TGTGCCAGCAGTAGGGGACTAACGAGCACAGATACGCAGTATTTT.

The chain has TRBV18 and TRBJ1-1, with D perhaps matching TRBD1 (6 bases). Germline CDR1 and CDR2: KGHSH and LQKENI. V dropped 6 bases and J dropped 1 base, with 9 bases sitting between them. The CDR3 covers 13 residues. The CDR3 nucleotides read TGTGCCAGCTCCCTGGACAGGAACACTGAAGCTTTCTTT. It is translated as CASSLDRNTEAFF.

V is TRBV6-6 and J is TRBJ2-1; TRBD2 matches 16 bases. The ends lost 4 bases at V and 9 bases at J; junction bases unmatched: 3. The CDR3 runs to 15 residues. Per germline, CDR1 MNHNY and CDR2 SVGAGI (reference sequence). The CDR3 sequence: CASSSGLAGGPEQFF. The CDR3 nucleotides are TGTGCCAGCAGTTCGGGACTAGCGGGAGGGCCTGAGCAGTTCTTC.

The CDR3 bases are TGTGCCACCAGCAGAGAAAGCGGGAGGGCAAATGAGCAGTTCTTC. It yields the protein CATSRESGRANEQFF. This chain joins TRBV15 and TRBJ2-1, with 10 bases identical to TRBD2. The length of the CDR3 is 15 residues. The germline CDR1 and CDR2 sequences are LNHNV and YYDKDF (reference sequence). The V gene end was trimmed by 0 bases and the J gene end by 7 bases; junction bases not matched to a gene: 3.

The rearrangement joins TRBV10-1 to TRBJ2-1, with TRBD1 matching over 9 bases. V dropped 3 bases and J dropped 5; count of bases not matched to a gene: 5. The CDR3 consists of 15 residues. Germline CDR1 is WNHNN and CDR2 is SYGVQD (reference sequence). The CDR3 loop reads CASSDLRTGDNEQFF. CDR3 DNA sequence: TGCGCCAGCAGTGACCTCAGGACAGGGGACAATGAGCAGTTCTTC.

CDR3 DNA: TGTGCCAGCAGCGTAGTGTCCGGGTTCGGCTCTGGGGCCAACGTCCTGACTTTC. This codes for CASSVVSGFGSGANVLTF. The gene calls are TRBV9 and TRBJ2-6; D gene unclear. The germline CDR1 and CDR2 sequences are SGDLS and YYNGEE. The CDR3 loop spans 18 amino acids. Trimming left V 0 bases short and J 0 bases short, with 13 bases between.

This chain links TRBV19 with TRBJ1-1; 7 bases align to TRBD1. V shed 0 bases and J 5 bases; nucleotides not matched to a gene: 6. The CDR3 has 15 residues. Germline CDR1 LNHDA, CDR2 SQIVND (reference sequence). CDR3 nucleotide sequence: TGTGCCAGTAGTATAGATCTTGGCAGGGGGACTGAAGCTTTCTTT. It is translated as CASSIDLGRGTEAFF.

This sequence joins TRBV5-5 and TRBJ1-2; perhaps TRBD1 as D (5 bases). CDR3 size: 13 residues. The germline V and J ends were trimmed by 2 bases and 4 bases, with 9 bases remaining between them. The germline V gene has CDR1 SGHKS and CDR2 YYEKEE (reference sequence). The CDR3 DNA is TGTGCCAGCAGCTTATGGCAGGGCTATGGCTACACCTTC. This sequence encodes CASSLWQGYGYTF.